The 32 T cell receptor beta chains given below trace back to one sample, sequenced in a study of blood T cells in healthy people across ages. For the second PCR, which ran for about 6 to 11 cycles, a sample-barcoded 5' primer and a J-beta primer mix were used. TCRdb reprocessed the 5' RACE reads via MiXCR and lists one record per CDR3 protein. The sample lists about 1 million distinct CDR3 sequences; over 35% were seen once. Source material: blood. The source of these receptors is a woman aged 55-70 years in good health.

This clonotype was recorded once. This chain connects TRBV27 to TRBJ2-7; 8 nucleotides align to TRBD1. This CDR3 comprises 16 residues. V lost 5 bases and J lost 7; bases outside the gene matches: 16. From germline, CDR1 is MNHEY and CDR2 SMNVEV (reference sequence). This CDR3 reads CASSPLQGATYNEQYF. In nucleotides, the CDR3 is TGTGCCAGCAGTCCCCTCCAGGGGGCCACCTACAATGAGCAGTACTTC.

The rearrangement joins TRBV6-5 to TRBJ2-3, with 9 nucleotides matching TRBD2. The trim removed 0 bases at V and 5 bases at J, leaving 6 bases unmatched. The CDR3 is made up of 16 amino acids. The germline gives CDR1 MNHEY, CDR2 SVGAGI. For the CDR3, the DNA is TGTGCCAGCAGTTACTCTAGCGGGAGATGGGGAGATACGCAGTATTTT. It codes for CASSYSSGRWGDTQYF.

V is TRBV5-1 and J is TRBJ2-4; 9 positions match TRBD1. J gave up 7 bases and V 4 bases, and 6 bases lay outside the gene matches. Germline CDR1 and CDR2: SGHRS and YFSETQ. This CDR3 contains 14 residues. The CDR3 loop reads CASSPPTGGNIQYF. The CDR3 DNA reads as TGCGCCAGCAGCCCACCGACAGGGGGGAACATTCAGTACTTC.

The rearrangement joins TRBV7-9 to TRBJ1-6; TRBD1 aligns across 10 bases. The germline V gene has CDR1 SEHNR and CDR2 FQNEAQ (reference sequence). Trimming cost V 4 bases and J 6 bases; bases outside gene matches: 6. CDR3 length: 16 amino acids. Written as DNA, the CDR3 is TGTGCCAGCAGCTCGACAGGGGGCCGTACTAATTCACCCCTCCACTTT. Protein sequence: CASSSTGGRTNSPLHF.

The chain employs TRBV11-2 and TRBJ2-4; unclear D gene. The J call may be mistaken, given a closer DNA end match to TRBJ2-7. Germline loops: CDR1 SGHAT, CDR2 FQNNGV. This CDR3 is 16 amino acids long. This CDR3 reads CASSPTDHTDTYEQYF. The CDR3 coding sequence is TGTGCCAGCAGCCCCACGGATCACACAGATACCTACGAGCAGTACTTC.

The J gene is TRBJ1-6, the V gene TRBV10-3; D is undetermined. In germline, CDR1 is ENHRY, CDR2 SYGVKD. V was pared by 4 bases and J by 13 bases, with 17 bases between. The CDR3 runs 14 residues. Here the CDR3 DNA reads TGTGCCATCAGTGTGAGCGGCAGCCCATTCCCCCTCCACTTT. This translates into CAISVSGSPFPLHF.

The chain is built from TRBV29-1 and TRBJ2-3, with unresolved D. V shed 1 base and J shed 2 bases, with 13 bases lying between them. From germline, CDR1 is SQVTM and CDR2 ANQGSEA. The CDR3 extends over 15 amino acids. The CDR3 spells CSVEGVVNPTDTQYF. The CDR3 DNA is TGCAGCGTTGAAGGAGTGGTTAACCCCACAGATACGCAGTATTTT.

The rearrangement joins TRBV27 to TRBJ2-6, with D perhaps TRBD1 (6 bases). CDR3 length: 17 residues. V was cut by 7 bases and J by 0 bases, with 16 bases left in between. CDR1 and CDR2 (germline): MNHEY, SMNVEV (reference sequence). This CDR3 reads CASTWTAGPSGANVLTF. CDR3 DNA sequence: TGTGCCAGCACCTGGACAGCTGGGCCCTCTGGGGCCAACGTCCTGACTTTC. The complete variable domain, with remaining parts taken from reference TRBV27 and TRBJ2-6, reads EAQVTQNPRYLITVTGKKLTVTCSQNMNHEYMSWYRQDPGLGLRQIYYSMNVEVTDKGDVPEGYKVSRKEKRNFPLILESPSPNQTSLYFCASTWTAGPSGANVLTFGAGSRLTVL.

This clonotype occurred a few times. The V call is TRBV20-1, the J call TRBJ2-6; D gene ambiguous. Trimming shortened V by 2 bases and J by 0 bases, and 8 bases separated the two germline ends. CDR1 is DFQATT, CDR2 SNEGSKA, per germline (reference sequence). The length of the CDR3 is 15 residues. As DNA, the CDR3 is TGCAGTGCTAGAAACCGCAACTCTGGGGCCAACGTCCTGACTTTC. This gives the protein CSARNRNSGANVLTF.

This rearrangement joins TRBV25-1 to TRBJ1-2; 8 bases match TRBD1. The V gene's germline CDR1 is MGHDK and CDR2 SYGVNS. This CDR3 contains 14 residues. V gave up 2 bases and J gave up 10 bases; unmatched junction bases: 9. The CDR3 bases are TGTGCCAGCAGTGAACACAGGGGGAAGATCTCCTACACCTTC. Translating it yields CASSEHRGKISYTF.

The chain uses TRBV3-1 and TRBJ2-5, with D uncertain. Germline V gene sequence: CDR1 LGHDT, CDR2 YNNKEL (reference sequence). V was pared by 1 base and J by 4 bases, with 16 bases between. The CDR3 runs to 16 residues. The CDR3 DNA reads TGTGCCAGCAGCCAAGTTGGGCGACAAGCGAGAGAGACCCAGTACTTC. Translated, it gives CASSQVGRQARETQYF.

The chain combines TRBV20-1 with TRBJ2-7; D is unresolved. The CDR3 contains 14 residues. Per the germline V gene, CDR1 is DFQATT and CDR2 is SNEGSKA (reference sequence). Trimming took 6 bases from V and 3 from J, leaving 18 bases between them. CDR3 amino acids: CSAAQKSLDYEQYF. CDR3 DNA: TGCAGTGCCGCGCAAAAGTCCCTAGACTACGAGCAGTACTTC.

In this sample, this clonotype turned up a few times. V usage is TRBV2 and J usage is TRBJ1-2; TRBD1 matches at 10 bases. The CDR3 consists of 17 residues. Germline V gene sequence: CDR1 SNHLY, CDR2 FYNNEI. The V segment lost 7 bases and the J segment 4 bases; nucleotides outside the gene matches: 15. CDR3 residues: CASILLTIGQGGYGYTF. Written as DNA, the CDR3 is TGTGCCAGCATTCTACTCACTATAGGACAGGGGGGCTATGGCTACACCTTC. Looking up the rest from reference TRBV2 and TRBJ1-2 gives the full variable domain: EPEVTQTPSHQVTQMGQEVILRCVPISNHLYFYWYRQILGQKVEFLVSFYNNEISEKSEIFDDQFSVERPDGSNFTLKIRSTKLEDSAMYFCASILLTIGQGGYGYTFGSGTRLTVV.

In its sample, this clonotype was seen a few times. One base away lies a much larger clone, so this may be a sequencing read error. The chain combines TRBV12-3 or TRBV12-4 with TRBJ2-3, with 12 bases fitting TRBD2. Germline trimming cut 3 bases from V and 5 bases from J; bases unmatched to any gene: 3. The CDR3 totals 15 residues. Here the CDR3 reads CASSFLAGGKDTQYF. CDR3 DNA: TGTGCCAGCAGTTTCCTAGCGGGAGGGAAAGATACGCAGTATTTT.

The V gene is TRBV2, the J gene TRBJ2-1; D might be TRBD1 (6 bases). V lost 11 bases to trimming and J lost 6 bases, with 17 bases between them. The CDR3 is made up of 13 amino acids. Germline V gene data show CDR1 as SNHLY and CDR2 as FYNNEI. The CDR3 nucleotides read TGTGCCTCCCAAAAACAGGGTTCCAATGAGCAGTTCTTC. Protein sequence: CASQKQGSNEQFF.

This sequence joins TRBV27 and TRBJ2-7, with D perhaps matching TRBD1 (6 bases). Germline V CDR1 and CDR2: MNHEY, SMNVEV (reference sequence). V was cut by 9 bases and J by 3 bases, with 15 bases left in between. The CDR3 consists of 13 residues. The CDR3 is CASRQVPVYEQYF. The CDR3 coding sequence is TGTGCCAGTAGACAGGTGCCCGTCTACGAGCAGTACTTC.

This clonotype was detected many times. The rearrangement uses TRBV5-1 and TRBJ2-7; 7 bases align to TRBD1. V was pared by 4 bases and J by 0 bases, with 4 bases of the junction left unmatched. Germline V gene sequence: CDR1 SGHRS, CDR2 YFSETQ. The CDR3 is made up of 14 amino acids. The CDR3 region has the DNA TGCGCCAGCAGCCCGGGACAGAGCTCCTACGAGCAGTACTTC. Residues: CASSPGQSSYEQYF.

V usage is TRBV4-2 and J usage is TRBJ2-1, with a possible D match to TRBD1 (6 bases). The CDR3 is made up of 13 amino acids. Germline-derived CDR1 and CDR2 are LGHNA and YNFKEQ. With 4 bases removed from V and 10 bases from J, the gap between germline ends came to 14 bases. The DNA for the CDR3 is TGTGCCAGCAGCCGCCCTGGGCAGGGGGAGCAGTTCTTC. Translating gives CASSRPGQGEQFF.

The rearrangement joins TRBV20-1 to TRBJ2-6; 7 nucleotides align to TRBD2. There are 18 residues in the CDR3. The ends lost 5 bases at V and 4 bases at J; junction bases unmatched: 17. Germline V gives CDR1 DFQATT, CDR2 SNEGSKA (reference sequence). The CDR3: CSARQEPFGRSGANVLTF. The CDR3 region has the DNA TGCAGTGCTCGACAAGAACCCTTCGGGAGGTCCGGGGCCAACGTCCTGACTTTC.

This clonotype turned up a few times. The V gene is TRBV10-3, the J gene TRBJ2-1; D ambiguous. CDR3 length: 12 residues. Germline V lookup: CDR1 ENHRY, CDR2 SYGVKD. Trimming left V 6 bases short and J 10 bases short, with 13 bases between. The CDR3 DNA is TGTGCCATCAGAGTGACCGGCAGCGAGCAGTTCTTC. As protein: CAIRVTGSEQFF.

The chain carries TRBV6-1 and TRBJ2-1; D tentatively reads TRBD1 or TRBD2 (6 bases each). V lost 5 bases and J lost 9, with 14 bases in between. The CDR3 loop spans 13 amino acids. Germline CDR1 reads MNHNS; CDR2 reads SASEGT. CDR3 region: CASSYPGGCEQFF. In DNA, the CDR3 is TGTGCCAGCAGTTATCCCGGGGGCTGTGAGCAGTTCTTC.

The chain combines TRBV7-9 with TRBJ2-1, with D unclear. Germline CDR1 reads SEHNR; CDR2 reads FQNEAQ (reference sequence). The CDR3 spans 15 residues. V lost 8 bases and J 3 bases, leaving 17 bases between the germline ends. CDR3: CASGSPQQYYNEQFF. Here the CDR3 DNA reads TGTGCCAGCGGGTCACCGCAGCAGTACTACAATGAGCAGTTCTTC.

The table lists this clonotype with a few counts. The V call is TRBV5-1, the J call TRBJ2-1; tentatively, D is TRBD2 (7 bases). The CDR3 loop spans 19 amino acids. Germline CDR1 SGHRS, CDR2 YFSETQ. Trimming took 2 bases from V and 5 from J, leaving 26 bases between them. The DNA for the CDR3 is TGCGCCAGCAGCTTTAATAAGGGGACTACAGGGTGGCTCGACAATGAGCAGTTCTTC. It encodes CASSFNKGTTGWLDNEQFF.

The chain combines TRBV6-6 with TRBJ2-1, with TRBD2 matching 11 bases. Unmatched junction bases numbered 5, after V lost 10 bases and J lost 6 bases. Per the germline V gene, CDR1 is MNHNY and CDR2 is SVGAGI (reference sequence). This CDR3 spans 13 amino acids. The CDR3 DNA reads as TGTGCCACCCTTAGCGGGAGGGGCAATGAGCAGTTCTTC. Amino acid sequence: CATLSGRGNEQFF.

This clonotype came up a few times. V is TRBV7-9 and J is TRBJ2-7; TRBD2 aligns across 8 bases. CDR1 SEHNR and CDR2 FQNEAQ come from the germline V gene (reference sequence). V shed 8 bases and J 3 bases; nucleotides not matched to a gene: 9. CDR3 length: 14 amino acids. As DNA, the CDR3 is TGTGCCAGCGCCTCGGTTCTAGCGGGCTACGAGCAGTACTTC. This encodes CASASVLAGYEQYF.

This chain uses TRBV20-1 with TRBJ2-3, with 7 bases that match TRBD2. Germline CDR1 DFQATT, CDR2 SNEGSKA (reference sequence). The CDR3 totals 16 residues. The J segment lost 0 bases and the V segment lost 5 bases, leaving 11 bases of the junction unmatched. The chain's CDR3 is CSAPTGWEGSTDTQYF. In nucleotides, the CDR3 is TGCAGTGCTCCTACCGGGTGGGAGGGCAGCACAGATACGCAGTATTTT.

The chain is built from TRBV5-4 and TRBJ2-5; D might be TRBD2 (6 bases). V shed 1 base and J shed 0 bases, with 10 bases lying between them. The CDR3 runs 15 residues. Germline CDR1 is SGHNT and CDR2 is YYREEE (reference sequence). The CDR3 DNA follows: TGTGCCAGCAGCTTGCCCTGGGACTACCAAGAGACCCAGTACTTC. Translation gives CASSLPWDYQETQYF.

The chain links TRBV7-6 to TRBJ2-5; TRBD2 agrees at 14 bases. V trimming: 5 bases; J trimming: 1 base; junction bases outside the gene matches: 6. The CDR3 spans 17 residues. Germline values: CDR1 SGHVS, CDR2 FNYEAQ. The CDR3 sequence is CASSIGTSGSTQETQYF. The CDR3 coding sequence is TGTGCCAGCAGCATTGGGACTAGCGGGAGTACCCAAGAGACCCAGTACTTC.

The gene calls are TRBV28 and TRBJ2-7; possibly TRBD1 for D (6 bases). The germline V gene encodes CDR1 MDHEN and CDR2 SYDVKM. CDR3 length: 15 residues. V was trimmed by 4 bases and J by 3 bases, leaving 16 bases between them. CDR3 coding DNA: TGTGCCAGCAGTTCAATTGTAGGGGACAACTACGAGCAGTACTTC. It codes for CASSSIVGDNYEQYF.

There are many counts of this clonotype. This sequence joins TRBV20-1 and TRBJ1-2, with D perhaps TRBD1 (5 bases). In germline, CDR1 is DFQATT, CDR2 SNEGSKA (reference sequence). The CDR3 is 10 residues long. V dropped 4 bases and J dropped 5 bases, with 5 bases sitting between them. The CDR3 is CSATGYGYTF. The CDR3 bases are TGCAGTGCTACAGGGTATGGCTACACCTTC.

The rearrangement uses TRBV2 and TRBJ2-7, with D possibly being TRBD2 (5 bases). The CDR3 spans 11 residues. Germline V gene sequence: CDR1 SNHLY, CDR2 FYNNEI. Trimming left V 6 bases short and J 5 bases short, with 8 bases between. CDR3 coding DNA: TGTGCCAGCAGATGGGGAGACGAGCAGTACTTC. It yields the protein CASRWGDEQYF.

The chain uses TRBV5-1 and TRBJ2-2, with a possible D match to TRBD1 (5 bases). Trimming shortened V by 2 bases and J by 1 base, and 9 bases separated the two germline ends. Per the germline V gene, CDR1 is SGHRS and CDR2 is YFSETQ. The CDR3 runs to 15 residues. DNA for the CDR3: TGCGCCAGCAGCTTTGGCAGGGAGAACACCGGGGAGCTGTTTTTT. This gives the protein CASSFGRENTGELFF.